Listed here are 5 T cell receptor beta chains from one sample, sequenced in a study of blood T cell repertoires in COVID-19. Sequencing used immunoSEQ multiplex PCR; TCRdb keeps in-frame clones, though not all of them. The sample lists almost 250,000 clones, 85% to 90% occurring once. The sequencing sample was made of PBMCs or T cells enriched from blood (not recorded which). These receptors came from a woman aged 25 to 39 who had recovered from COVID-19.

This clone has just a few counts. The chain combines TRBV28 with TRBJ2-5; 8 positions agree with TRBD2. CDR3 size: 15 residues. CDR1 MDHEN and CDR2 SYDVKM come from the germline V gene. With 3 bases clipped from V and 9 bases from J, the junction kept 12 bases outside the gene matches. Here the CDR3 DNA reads TGTGCCAGCAGTTTTGGTGGACTAGCCAGGGCTGCCCAGTACTTC. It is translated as CASSFGGLARAAQYF.

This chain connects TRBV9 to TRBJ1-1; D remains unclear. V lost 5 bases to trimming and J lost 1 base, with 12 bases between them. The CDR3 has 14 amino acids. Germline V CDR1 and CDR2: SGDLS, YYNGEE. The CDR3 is CASRREGGNTEAFF. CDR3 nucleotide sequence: TGTGCCAGCAGGAGGGAGGGCGGGAACACTGAAGCTTTCTTT. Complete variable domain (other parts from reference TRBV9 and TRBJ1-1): DSGVTQTPKHLITATGQRVTLRCSPRSGDLSVYWYQQSLDQGLQFLIQYYNGEERAKGNILERFSAQQFPDLHSELNLSSLELGDSALYFCASRREGGNTEAFFGQGTRLTVV.

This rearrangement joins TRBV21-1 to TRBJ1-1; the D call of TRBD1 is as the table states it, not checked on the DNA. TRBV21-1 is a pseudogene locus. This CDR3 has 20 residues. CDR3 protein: CASSKESRATGGYLNTEAFF. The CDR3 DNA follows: TGTGCCAGCAGCAAAGAAAGCCGTGCGACAGGGGGTTATCTGAACACTGAAGCTTTCTTT.

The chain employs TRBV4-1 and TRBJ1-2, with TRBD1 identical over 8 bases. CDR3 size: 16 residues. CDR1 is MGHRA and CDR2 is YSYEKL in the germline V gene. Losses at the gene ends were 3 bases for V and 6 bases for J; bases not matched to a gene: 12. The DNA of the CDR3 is TGCGCCAGCAGCCATTTACGACCGCCAGGGGGCAATGGCTACACCTTC. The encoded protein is CASSHLRPPGGNGYTF.

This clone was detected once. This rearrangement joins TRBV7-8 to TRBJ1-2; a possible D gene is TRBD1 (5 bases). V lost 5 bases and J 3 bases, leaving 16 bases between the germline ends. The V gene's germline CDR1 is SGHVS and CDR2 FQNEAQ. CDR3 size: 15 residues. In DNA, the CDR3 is TGTGCCAGCAGCCCCGACAGCCTCCCGCACTATGGCTACACCTTC. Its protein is CASSPDSLPHYGYTF.